The clone carrying this TCR beta chain has only a few counts. Its target is not known. Via MiXCR, TCRdb re-called the 5' RACE reads, giving one row per CDR3 protein. Here the sample spans a few hundred thousand distinct CDR3 sequences, about a fifth being singletons. These data are taken from a study of CD8 T cells in ankylosing spondylitis. Findings and limits, study-wide: In ankylosing spondylitis patients, matched synovial fluid reportedly showed significant enrichment of disease-linked clones.

Germline trimming cut 1 base from V and 4 bases from J; bases unmatched to any gene: 4. Per germline, CDR1 SGHTS and CDR2 YDEGEE. The CDR3 runs to 15 residues. The chain carries TRBV5-8 and TRBJ2-2; 7 bases line up with TRBD1. Input material: blood, either unsorted or a sorted T cell fraction (not recorded which). The source is a female donor with ankylosing spondylitis or in good health (not recorded which). The CDR3 sequence: CASSLRTGPTGELFF. In DNA, the CDR3 is TGTGCCAGCAGCTTGCGGACAGGCCCCACCGGGGAGCTGTTTTTT.